Below, one TCR beta chain is given with its context. Its antigen is unknown. Trimming removed 0 bases from V and 0 bases from J; junction bases left unmatched: 7. In germline, CDR1 is SGDLS, CDR2 YYNGEE. The CDR3 extends over 18 amino acids. Cell sorting was applied to PBMCs, and CD4+ and CD8+ T cells were collected. This record belongs to a study of CD8+ T cells in alopecia areata. Study-wide background: Administration of oral tofacitinib to treated patients was at 5 to 10 mg twice daily.

TCR sequencing used cDNA made by reverse transcription of extracted RNA. Sequencing was performed with immunoSEQ multiplex PCR; in TCRdb, only in-frame clones are kept and a portion is missing. The sample includes 55,000 to 75,000 clones, 45% to 50% of them seen just once. Findings and caveats of the study: Shared TCR sequences were less clear between patients than in mice, possibly partly from HLA diversity. Elevated clonality characterized lesional scalp relative to normal scalp, particularly in alopecia totalis/universalis.

The chain links TRBV9 to TRBJ2-2; 8 bases are shared with TRBD1. Here the sequenced sample was CD8+ T cells sorted from blood, taken at week 0. This receptor was obtained from a human donor with alopecia areata. The CDR3 DNA reads as TGTGCCAGCAGCGTAGCTAAGGACAGGGACTCGAACACCGGGGAGCTGTTTTTT. Protein product: CASSVAKDRDSNTGELFF.